This entry lists 6 T cell receptor beta chains sequenced from one sample in a study of CD8 T cells in ankylosing spondylitis. TCRdb reanalysed the 5' RACE reads using MiXCR and keeps one entry per CDR3 protein. The sample gives about 350,000 distinct CDR3 sequences, 20% to 25% of which show up once; roughly 13% is in the top ten. Sequencing input: blood, either unsorted or a sorted T cell fraction (not recorded which). Source of these receptors: a male donor with ankylosing spondylitis or in good health (not recorded which).

The chain uses TRBV29-1 and TRBJ1-2; 9 nucleotides line up with TRBD1. This CDR3 is 15 amino acids long. CDR1 SQVTM and CDR2 ANQGSEA come from the germline V gene. With 6 bases clipped from V and 2 bases from J, the junction kept 10 bases outside the gene matches. This chain's CDR3 is CSVSIQGARNYGYTF. CDR3 bases: TGCAGCGTCAGTATACAGGGGGCAAGGAACTATGGCTACACCTTC.

This clonotype turned up a few times. The V and J genes are TRBV12-3 or TRBV12-4 and TRBJ2-5, with 7 bases identical to TRBD2. This CDR3 region has 16 residues. Trimming removed 1 base from V and 1 base from J; junction bases left unmatched: 6. The CDR3 loop reads CASSLVGLAAQETQYF. DNA for the CDR3: TGTGCCAGCAGTTTAGTCGGTCTAGCGGCCCAAGAGACCCAGTACTTC.

The chain couples TRBV25-1 to TRBJ2-4; D is ambiguous. The CDR3 is 11 amino acids. CDR1 MGHDK and CDR2 SYGVNS come from the germline V gene. V was cut by 9 bases and J by 6 bases, with 9 bases left in between. The CDR3: CARTPGNIQYF. DNA for the CDR3: TGTGCCAGAACCCCGGGAAACATTCAGTACTTC.

The chain uses TRBV27 and TRBJ2-2; D not certain. The CDR3 totals 16 residues. V lost 0 bases and J 1 base, leaving 9 bases between the germline ends. Germline V CDR1 and CDR2: MNHEY, SMNVEV (reference sequence). The CDR3 loop reads CASSLSWSGNTGELFF. The CDR3 nucleotides read TGTGCCAGCAGTTTATCGTGGTCGGGGAACACCGGGGAGCTGTTTTTT.

This clonotype was observed many times. This chain connects TRBV4-1 to TRBJ1-4; 9 bases line up with TRBD1. The CDR3 is 14 residues long. V lost 2 bases to trimming and J lost 7 bases; unmatched junction nucleotides: 2. Germline V gene data show CDR1 as MGHRA and CDR2 as YSYEKL. CDR3 sequence reads: CASSQMDRGEKLFF. CDR3 bases: TGCGCCAGCAGCCAAATGGACAGGGGTGAAAAACTGTTTTTT.

In this sample, this clonotype turned up a few times. The rearrangement uses TRBV12-3 or TRBV12-4 and TRBJ2-1; D is unresolved. Trimming stripped 2 bases from V and 6 bases from J, with 8 bases between. The CDR3 runs 13 residues. CDR3 sequence: CASSLRVRNEQFF. The CDR3 region has the DNA TGTGCCAGCAGTTTAAGGGTCCGCAATGAGCAGTTCTTC.